Listed below are T cell receptor beta chains from one sample, sequenced in a study of blood T cell repertoires in COVID-19. The assay was immunoSEQ multiplex PCR, and TCRdb's table has in-frame clones only and misses some. The sample carries around 420,000 clones, over 75% recorded once. The specimen was PBMCs or T cells enriched from blood (not recorded which). These receptors all come from a woman aged 40 to 50 with acute COVID-19. CDR3s include the opening cysteine and the closing phenylalanine or tryptophan. The order of the fields is J gene, clone size, V gene, CDR3 length, D gene, CDR3 DNA, CDR3 protein. The D gene is left open where the match is weak. Rows give clone size only sometimes, using once, few, many, or a class for an expanded clone.

J: TRBJ1-2
size: NA
V: TRBV5-4
length: 12
D: NA
DNA: TGTGCCAGCCGAGAGATCGACTATGGCTACACCTTC
CDR3: CASREIDYGYTF

J: TRBJ2-7
size: NA
V: TRBV7-2
length: 16
D: TRBD2
DNA: TGTGCCAGCAGCTTAACGGGACTAGCGAGCTCCTACGAGCAGTACTTC
CDR3: CASSLTGLASSYEQYF

J: TRBJ2-5
size: NA
V: TRBV5-6
length: 15
D: NA
DNA: TGTGCCAGCAGCTTGACACCCGCTAGCAAAGAGACCCAGTACTTC
CDR3: CASSLTPASKETQYF

J: TRBJ1-1
size: NA
V: TRBV10-1
length: 13
D: NA
DNA: TGCGCCACCAGGGAGCGGGGGAACACTGAAGCTTTCTTT
CDR3: CATRERGNTEAFF

J: TRBJ2-7
size: NA
V: TRBV14
length: 12
D: NA
DNA: TGTGCCAGCAGCCAACCGGGGTACGAGCAGTACTTC
CDR3: CASSQPGYEQYF

J: TRBJ2-5
size: NA
V: TRBV4-1
length: 14
D: NA
DNA: TGCGCCAGCAGCCAAGATCGAACTTTGGAGACCCAGTACTTC
CDR3: CASSQDRTLETQYF

J: TRBJ2-1
size: NA
V: TRBV7-9
length: 15
D: NA
DNA: TGTGCCAGCAGCTTGCAGGCACACCCGAACAATGAGCAGTTCTTC
CDR3: CASSLQAHPNNEQFF

J: TRBJ2-7
size: NA
V: TRBV4-1
length: 14
D: TRBD1
DNA: TGCGCCAGCAGCCGGACAGGGGATTCGTACGAGCAGTACTTC
CDR3: CASSRTGDSYEQYF

J: TRBJ1-1
size: NA
V: TRBV13
length: 17
D: TRBD1
DNA: TGTGCCAGCAGCTCCCGGGATGACGGACAGGGTCTATTTGGCGCTTTCTTT
CDR3: CASSSRDDGQGLFGAFF

J: TRBJ2-7
size: NA
V: TRBV4-1
length: 14
D: TRBD1
DNA: TGCGCCAGCAGACAGGGGACAGGGTCATACGAGCAGTACTTC
CDR3: CASRQGTGSYEQYF

J: TRBJ2-5
size: NA
V: TRBV28
length: 14
D: TRBD1
DNA: TGTGCCAGCAGTGTTAACAGGGGCCAAGAGACCCAGTACTTC
CDR3: CASSVNRGQETQYF

J: TRBJ1-4
size: NA
V: TRBV18
length: 14
D: NA
DNA: TGTGCCAGCTCACCGGCTCCGCCCCATGAAAAACTGTTTTTT
CDR3: CASSPAPPHEKLFF

J: TRBJ2-6
size: NA
V: TRBV7-2
length: 15
D: NA
DNA: TGTGCCAGCAGCTTTCGGGTCTCTGGGGCCAACGTCCTGACTTTC
CDR3: CASSFRVSGANVLTF

J: TRBJ2-3
size: NA
V: TRBV6-6
length: 14
D: NA
DNA: TGTGCCAGCAGCCGCCTACCCAGCACAGATACGCAGTATTTT
CDR3: CASSRLPSTDTQYF

J: TRBJ1-6
size: NA
V: TRBV18
length: 18
D: TRBD1
DNA: TGTGCCAGCTCACCGCAAGGACAGGGGAGCTCCTATAATTCACCCCTCCACTTT
CDR3: CASSPQGQGSSYNSPLHF

J: TRBJ1-5
size: NA
V: TRBV5-8
length: 16
D: NA
DNA: TGTGCCAGCAACCAAGCTACCAATACAGGGAATCAGCCCCAGCATTTT
CDR3: CASNQATNTGNQPQHF

J: TRBJ1-5
size: NA
V: TRBV5-1
length: 15
D: NA
DNA: TGCGCCAGCAGCTTGGAAGGGGTCAGCAATCAGCCCCAGCATTTT
CDR3: CASSLEGVSNQPQHF

J: TRBJ1-5
size: NA
V: TRBV19
length: 13
D: TRBD1
DNA: TGTGCCAGTAGCGACAGGGGGGATCAGCCCCAGCATTTT
CDR3: CASSDRGDQPQHF

J: TRBJ1-1
size: few
V: TRBV7-2
length: 15
D: TRBD1
DNA: TGTGCCAGCAGCTTTGCAGGGGGTTTGAACACTGAAGCTTTCTTT
CDR3: CASSFAGGLNTEAFF

J: TRBJ1-2
size: NA
V: TRBV24-1
length: 14
D: NA
DNA: TGTGCCACCAGTGATCCCAGACAGCCTTATGGCTACACCTTC
CDR3: CATSDPRQPYGYTF